A selection of T cell receptor beta chains follows, all from one sample in a study of T cells in Graves' hyperthyroidism and ophthalmopathy. TCRdb fed the multiplex PCR reads into MiXCR, producing one record per CDR3 protein. In the table there are roughly 520,000 distinct CDR3 sequences, approximately 25% of which are singletons. Sequences were obtained from blood. Every receptor here comes from a woman under 40 with Graves' ophthalmopathy. CDR3s include the opening cysteine and the closing phenylalanine or tryptophan. The D gene is left open where the match is weak. Only some rows state a clone size, as once, few, many or a class for expanded clones.

>many|.|TRBV29-1|TRBJ1-1
CSVEDPSGTEAFF
TGCAGCGTTGAAGATCCTTCTGGCACTGAAGCTTTCTTT
>.|.|TRBV28|TRBJ1-1
CASGSWGTSDTEAFF
TGTGCCAGCGGCTCCTGGGGGACTTCAGACACTGAAGCTTTCTTT
>many|.|TRBV6-1|TRBJ1-1
CASSDPPGVDTEAFF
TGTGCCAGCAGTGACCCCCCAGGGGTGGACACTGAAGCTTTCTTT
>many|.|TRBV4-3|TRBJ2-5
CASSQRGQRSQETQYF
TGCGCCAGCAGCCAGCGGGGACAGCGATCCCAAGAGACCCAGTACTTC
>.|.|TRBV25-1|TRBJ1-2
CASRPNSALGYGYTF
TGTGCCAGCAGACCTAACTCAGCACTGGGATATGGCTACACCTTC
>many|.|TRBV2|TRBJ2-2
CASQRLINTGELFF
TGTGCCAGCCAGCGGCTGATAAACACCGGGGAGCTGTTTTTT
>few|TRBD1|TRBV12-3/TRBV12-4|TRBJ1-1
CASTPGQGRGEAFF
TGTGCCAGCACCCCGGGACAGGGGCGGGGAGAAGCTTTCTTT
>few|.|TRBV30|TRBJ1-3
CACPRQDSSGNTIYF
TGTGCCTGCCCTAGGCAGGACAGCTCAGGAAACACCATATATTTT
>many|.|TRBV30|TRBJ1-3
CAWNTGHSGNTIYF
TGTGCCTGGAATACGGGCCACTCTGGAAACACCATATATTTT
>many|.|TRBV12-3/TRBV12-4|TRBJ1-2
CASSFATASGGYTF
TGTGCCAGCAGTTTCGCGACAGCCTCGGGTGGCTACACCTTC
>many|TRBD1|TRBV12-3/TRBV12-4|TRBJ1-1
CASNAGGDTEAFF
TGTGCCAGCAACGCAGGGGGGGACACTGAAGCTTTCTTT
>many|TRBD1|TRBV6-1|TRBJ1-3
CASVDRTSGNTIYF
TGTGCCAGCGTGGACAGGACTTCTGGAAACACCATATATTTT
>.|.|TRBV20-1|TRBJ2-2
CSAESYGNPMGTGELFF
TGCAGTGCTGAATCCTACGGGAACCCGATGGGGACCGGGGAGCTGTTTTTT
>many|.|TRBV2|TRBJ1-1
CASSESNAVNTEAFF
TGTGCCAGCAGTGAAAGTAACGCAGTGAACACTGAAGCTTTCTTT
>many|TRBD1|TRBV7-2|TRBJ2-7
CASSPRDRRYPSYEQYF
TGTGCCAGCAGCCCTCGGGACAGAAGATATCCATCCTACGAGCAGTACTTC
>many|.|TRBV6-5|TRBJ1-1
CASRRGVQTNTEAFF
TGTGCCAGCCGTCGTGGAGTACAGACGAACACTGAAGCTTTCTTT
>many|.|TRBV25-1|TRBJ1-1
CASSEGGTREAFF
TGTGCCAGCAGTGAAGGAGGGACACGGGAGGCTTTCTTT
>few|TRBD1|TRBV5-1|TRBJ1-5
CASSLGTGMNNQPQHF
TGCGCCAGCAGTTTGGGGACAGGGATGAACAATCAGCCCCAGCATTTT
>.|.|TRBV29-1|TRBJ2-5
CSVPVAETQYF
TGCAGCGTCCCGGTGGCAGAGACCCAGTACTTC
>many|.|TRBV11-2|TRBJ1-2
CASSLVLEYGYTF
TGTGCCAGCAGCCTAGTGCTTGAATATGGCTACACCTTC
>.|.|TRBV11-1|TRBJ2-5
CASSLVGLRQETQYF
TGTGCCAGCAGCTTAGTCGGACTGCGGCAAGAGACCCAGTACTTC
>.|.|TRBV12-3/TRBV12-4|TRBJ2-5
CASSFGLPPQETQYF
TGTGCCAGCAGTTTTGGGCTACCCCCCCAAGAGACCCAGTACTTC
>.|.|TRBV11-1|TRBJ2-7
CASSLGLGGDAYEQYF
TGTGCCAGCAGCTTAGGTCTAGGAGGTGATGCCTACGAGCAGTACTTC
>.|.|TRBV18|TRBJ2-7
CASSPGAQTYEQYF
TGTGCCAGCTCACCGGGAGCGCAGACCTACGAGCAGTACTTC
>many|.|TRBV7-8|TRBJ1-5
CASSRSGGSNQPQHF
TGTGCCAGCAGCCGTTCTGGGGGGAGCAATCAGCCCCAGCATTTT
>few|TRBD1|TRBV12-3/TRBV12-4|TRBJ1-2
CASSWGQLGYTF
TGTGCCAGCAGCTGGGGACAGCTTGGCTACACCTTC
>many|.|TRBV12-3/TRBV12-4|TRBJ2-5
CASTRGGYETQYF
TGTGCCAGCACCAGGGGGGGGTACGAGACCCAGTACTTC
>many|TRBD1|TRBV20-1|TRBJ1-5
CSARPLGQADQPQHF
TGCAGTGCTAGGCCCCTGGGACAGGCGGATCAGCCCCAGCATTTT
>.|.|TRBV12-3/TRBV12-4|TRBJ1-1
CASRDVGGSTEAFF
TGTGCCAGCAGGGACGTTGGGGGTAGTACTGAAGCTTTCTTT
>many|.|TRBV15|TRBJ1-1
CATSLLGIEAFF
TGTGCCACCAGCTTGTTAGGGATCGAAGCTTTCTTT
>many|.|TRBV11-2|TRBJ2-4
CASSFLIAENIQYF
TGTGCCAGCAGCTTTTTAATAGCGGAAAACATTCAGTACTTC
>.|TRBD2|TRBV12-3/TRBV12-4|TRBJ2-3
CASTGTNTDTQYF
TGTGCCAGCACCGGGACTAACACAGATACGCAGTATTTT
>.|.|TRBV29-1|TRBJ1-5
CSVSQENNQPQHF
TGCAGCGTGTCTCAGGAGAACAATCAGCCCCAGCATTTT
>.|TRBD2|TRBV12-3/TRBV12-4|TRBJ2-7
CASKLSGAYEQYF
TGTGCCAGCAAACTTAGCGGGGCCTACGAGCAGTACTTC
>many|.|TRBV6-2/TRBV6-3|TRBJ2-5
CASSYASGQETQYF
TGTGCCAGCAGTTACGCGAGCGGACAAGAGACCCAGTACTTC
>few|.|TRBV12-3/TRBV12-4|TRBJ1-2
CASSPTGTVYGYTF
TGTGCCAGCAGCCCGACAGGCACCGTCTATGGCTACACCTTC
>many|.|TRBV7-7|TRBJ2-3
CASSLGDLDTQYF
TGTGCTAGCAGCTTGGGCGACTTAGATACGCAGTATTTT
>few|TRBD2|TRBV30|TRBJ2-2
CACLAGGLIRGSGELFF
TGTGCCTGCCTAGCGGGGGGGCTAATCCGGGGGTCGGGGGAGCTGTTTTTT
>many|.|TRBV6-5|TRBJ1-2
CASSYSLSLDGGYTF
TGTGCCAGCAGTTACTCCCTCTCCCTTGATGGTGGCTACACCTTC
>few|.|TRBV15|TRBJ2-3
CATSRDRDFDTDTQYF
TGTGCCACCAGCAGAGACAGAGACTTTGACACAGATACGCAGTATTTT
>many|TRBD1|TRBV20-1|TRBJ1-1
CSASGQGGTEAFF
TGCAGTGCTAGCGGACAGGGTGGGACTGAAGCTTTCTTT
>.|.|TRBV6-5|TRBJ2-7
CASSYSSVFEQYF
TGTGCCAGCAGTTACTCGAGCGTGTTCGAGCAGTACTTC
>.|.|TRBV15|TRBJ1-2
CATSRTGIRTF
TGTGCCACCAGCCGAACAGGGATCCGCACCTTC
>many|.|TRBV12-3/TRBV12-4|TRBJ2-2
CASSFLERPGDTGELFF
TGTGCCAGCAGTTTCCTTGAACGCCCAGGGGACACCGGGGAGCTGTTTTTT
>many|TRBD1|TRBV20-1|TRBJ2-7
CSASDRGVWGEQYF
TGCAGTGCTAGCGACAGGGGGGTGTGGGGCGAGCAGTACTTC
>many|TRBD2|TRBV3-1|TRBJ2-5
CASSLREGETQYF
TGTGCCAGCAGCCTCCGGGAGGGAGAGACCCAGTACTTC
>.|.|TRBV12-3/TRBV12-4|TRBJ2-5
CASSLAKSPGGEETQYF
TGTGCCAGCAGTTTAGCGAAGAGTCCAGGGGGGGAAGAGACCCAGTACTTC
>few|.|TRBV6-1|TRBJ2-7
CASSGGETPSYEQYF
TGTGCCAGCAGTGGAGGGGAGACACCCTCCTACGAGCAGTACTTC
>many|.|TRBV4-2|TRBJ1-5
CASSQRLGVDQPQHF
TGTGCCAGCAGCCAACGACTGGGAGTCGATCAGCCCCAGCATTTT
>many|.|TRBV28|TRBJ1-1
CASSLGQQAFF
TGTGCCAGCAGTTTGGGGCAGCAAGCTTTCTTT
>.|.|TRBV12-3/TRBV12-4|TRBJ2-7
CASSGSGHDSYEQYF
TGTGCCAGCAGCGGCTCGGGACACGACTCCTACGAGCAGTACTTC
>few|.|TRBV7-9|TRBJ2-7
CASSLAGQAGTEQYF
TGTGCCAGCAGCTTGGCGGGGCAGGCGGGCACGGAGCAGTACTTC